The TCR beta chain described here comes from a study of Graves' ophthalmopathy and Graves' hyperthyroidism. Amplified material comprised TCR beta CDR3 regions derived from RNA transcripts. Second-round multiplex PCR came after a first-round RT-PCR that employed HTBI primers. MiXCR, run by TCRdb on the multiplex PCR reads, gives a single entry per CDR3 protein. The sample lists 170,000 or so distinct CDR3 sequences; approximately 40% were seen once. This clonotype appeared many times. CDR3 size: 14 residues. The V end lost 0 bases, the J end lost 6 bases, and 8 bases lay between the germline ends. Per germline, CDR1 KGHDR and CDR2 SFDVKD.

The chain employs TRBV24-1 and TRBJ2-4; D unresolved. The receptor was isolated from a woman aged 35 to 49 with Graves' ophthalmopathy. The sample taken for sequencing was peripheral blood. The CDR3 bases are TGTGCCACCAGTGATTTGGAGACGGGAAACATTCAGTACTTC. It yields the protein CATSDLETGNIQYF.